The clone carrying this T cell receptor (beta chain) was detected many times. Its target is not known. There are 16 residues in the CDR3. J was trimmed by 2 bases and V by 7 bases; bases with no gene match: 11. The germline V gene encodes CDR1 SGHTA and CDR2 FQGNSA. The entry originates in a study of T cell repertoires in cytomegalovirus infection. Study-level findings and limits: Ex vivo responses were dominated by HLA-C-restricted CMV-specific TCR beta clonotypes.

TCRdb fed the reads into MiXCR, producing one record per CDR3 protein. This repertoire shows about 130,000 distinct CDR3 sequences, roughly 8.2% found once; its top ten account for 10%. This chain links TRBV7-2 with TRBJ2-5; 9 bases line up with TRBD2. The clonotype originates from a human donor in good health (CMV status not recorded). Some clones in this sample may be carry-over from other donors' samples. The sequenced sample was PBMCs. The CDR3 DNA sequence: TGTGCCAGCAACCGATTAGCGGGGGCCCTGCAAGAGACCCAGTACTTC. Its translation is CASNRLAGALQETQYF.